This TCR beta chain was recorded in a study of blood T cell repertoires in COVID-19. In the study's own analysis: From reference gene primer amplification, estimates of nucleated cell counts were derived. TCRdb's copy holds only in-frame clones and misses some; the assay was immunoSEQ multiplex PCR. V and J calls and clone size are given by that table; D and trimming were obtained from the DNA. The data hold about 350,000 clones, with almost 90% observed a single time. The CDR3 runs 14 residues. V lost 5 bases to trimming and J lost 8 bases; unmatched junction nucleotides: 8. Germline loops: CDR1 PRHDT, CDR2 FYEKMQ (reference sequence). This study enrolled people aged about 18 to 100 from about two dozen US geographic areas.

V usage is TRBV13 and J usage is TRBJ2-1, with 8 nucleotides matching TRBD1. Sequencing input: PBMCs or T cells enriched from blood (not recorded which). The clonotype comes from a woman in her 30s who had been exposed to COVID-19. The CDR3 DNA reads TGTGCCAGCAGCCCTCATGGACAGGGCTATGAGCAGTTCTTC. It encodes CASSPHGQGYEQFF. Variable domain in full (rest from reference TRBV13 and TRBJ2-1): AAGVIQSPRHLIKEKRETATLKCYPIPRHDTVYWYQQGPGQDPQFLISFYEKMQSDKGSIPDRFSAQQFSDYHSELNMSSLELGDSALYFCASSPHGQGYEQFFGPGTRLTVL.